This T cell receptor beta chain was recorded in a study of CD8+ T cells in alopecia areata. General study results and limits: Mouse data revealed clearer TCR sharing than patient data did, a gap possibly tied to HLA.

V was trimmed by 5 bases and J by 6 bases, leaving 16 bases between them. This CDR3 is 15 amino acids long. CDR1 is LNHDA, CDR2 SQIVND, per germline (reference sequence). Details on this clone: Antigen: not known.

As the sequencing template, cDNA was produced by extracting RNA and reverse transcribing it. Only in-frame clones appear in the TCRdb table, and some are missing; sequencing was by immunoSEQ multiplex PCR. The sample contains roughly 180,000 clones, over 55% of which appear only once. The sequencing used CD4+ T cells sorted from blood, collected at week 0. This sequence originates from a human donor with alopecia areata. The chain couples TRBV19 to TRBJ2-2; TRBD2 is a possible D gene (5 bases). The CDR3 loop reads CASSPREGAAGELFF. CDR3 DNA: TGTGCCAGTAGTCCAAGAGAGGGAGCGGCCGGGGAGCTGTTTTTT. The full variable domain, its missing parts supplied by reference TRBV19 and TRBJ2-2, is DGGITQSPKYLFRKEGQNVTLSCEQNLNHDAMYWYRQDPGQGLRLIYYSQIVNDFQKGDIAEGYSVSREKKESFPLTVTSAQKNPTAFYLCASSPREGAAGELFFGEGSRLTVL.